This T cell receptor beta chain was documented in a study of T cell repertoires in cytomegalovirus infection. Study findings and constraints: What dominated the ex vivo response were HLA-C-restricted CMV-specific TCR beta clonotypes.

TCRdb re-called the reads with MiXCR, one entry per CDR3 protein. The sample consists of more than 500,000 distinct CDR3 sequences, more than 15% of them appearing once. This clonotype was observed many times. The antigen remains unidentified. Germline CDR1 reads SEHNR; CDR2 reads FQNEAQ (reference sequence). After removal of 5 bases from V and 5 bases from J, the junction contained 6 bases not matched to a gene. The CDR3 loop spans 15 amino acids. This TCR was recovered from a human donor in good health (CMV status not recorded). Some clones in this sample may be carry-over from other donors' samples. Sequenced input: CD8+ T cells from PBMCs. The chain uses TRBV7-9 and TRBJ1-5; 10 bases map to TRBD1. In nucleotides, the CDR3 is TGTGCCAGCAGCGAGGGGACAGGGGTTTATCAGCCCCAGCATTTT. This translates into CASSEGTGVYQPQHF.